The 29 T cell receptor beta chains reported below all come from one sample, sequenced in a study of regulatory T cells in long-lasting Graves disease. The time point here: persistent/refractory GD, antithyroid drugs over 5 years with positive TRAb. After RNA was extracted from PBMCs, the TCR library was made from it. Building of the TCR beta libraries involved iRepertoire HTBI primers and Arm-PCR of CDR3 regions. TCRdb re-derived calls from the multiplex PCR reads in MiXCR, one entry per CDR3 protein. The sample carries roughly 400,000 distinct CDR3 sequences, about 20% recorded once. The source material was peripheral blood mononuclear cells (PBMCs), sampled when the disease was refractory, from a patient treated with antithyroid drugs. The receptors shown here come from a female donor with Graves disease.

This clonotype occurred many times. This chain uses TRBV19 with TRBJ1-5, with D unresolved. The CDR3 consists of 14 residues. The V end lost 9 bases, the J end lost 0 bases, and 12 bases lay between the germline ends. Germline CDR1 is LNHDA and CDR2 is SQIVND (reference sequence). CDR3 sequence: CASSDGNSNQPQHF. For the CDR3, the DNA is TGTGCCAGCAGCGACGGGAATAGCAATCAGCCCCAGCATTTT.

This clonotype showed up many times. The V and J genes are TRBV3-2 and TRBJ1-5; TRBD1, the table's D call, lacks a check against the DNA. TRBV3-2 corresponds to a pseudogene. There are 14 residues in the CDR3. The CDR3 DNA sequence: TGTGCCAGCAGGTCGGGACAGGAAAATCAGCCCCAGCATTTT. It is translated as CASRSGQENQPQHF.

CDR3 amino acids: CASSLSAGSPTDTQYF. The CDR3 DNA reads TGTGCCAGCAGCCTCAGCGCAGGGTCTCCCACAGATACGCAGTATTTT. The rearrangement links TRBV7-2 to TRBJ2-3; perhaps TRBD1 as D (5 bases). This CDR3 is built from 16 residues. In germline, CDR1 is SGHTA, CDR2 FQGNSA. V was shortened by 5 bases and J by 2 bases, with 17 bases between the two germline ends.

This sequence joins TRBV5-1 and TRBJ1-1; D call uncertain. The germline V gene has CDR1 SGHRS and CDR2 YFSETQ. Trimming removed 0 bases from V and 1 base from J, with 7 bases in between. The CDR3 length is 14 residues. CDR3 in DNA: TGCGCCAGCAGCTTGGAGGTAGAGAACACTGAAGCTTTCTTT. Amino acids: CASSLEVENTEAFF.

V is TRBV3-1 and J is TRBJ1-1, with 7 nucleotides matching TRBD1. CDR1 and CDR2 (germline): LGHDT, YNNKEL (reference sequence). The CDR3 contains 16 residues. Trimming at V came to 4 bases and at J to 1 base, leaving 9 bases not matched to a gene. The CDR3 DNA reads TGTGCCAGCAGCCCTACCCTTGACAGGGCGAACACTGAAGCTTTCTTT. It codes for CASSPTLDRANTEAFF.

This clonotype was observed a few times. The gene calls are TRBV30 and TRBJ2-7, with TRBD2 matching over 7 bases. This CDR3 region has 14 residues. The V gene end was trimmed by 5 bases and the J gene end by 3 bases; junction bases not matched to a gene: 10. Looked up from germline, CDR1 is GTSNPN and CDR2 is SVGIG (reference sequence). CDR3 loop: CAWGRGGDDYEQYF. The CDR3 DNA sequence: TGTGCCTGGGGACGTGGGGGGGACGACTACGAGCAGTACTTC.

This clonotype was recorded at least ten times. The rearrangement uses TRBV11-2 and TRBJ2-7, with D tentatively TRBD1 or TRBD2 (5 bases each). With 2 bases removed from V and 3 bases from J, the gap between germline ends came to 8 bases. Germline lookup yields CDR1 SGHAT and CDR2 FQNNGV. This CDR3 is built from 13 residues. The CDR3 loop reads CASSLTGHYEQYF. CDR3 in DNA: TGTGCCAGCAGCTTAACGGGGCACTACGAGCAGTACTTC.

This clonotype was detected many times. The chain has TRBV7-2 and TRBJ2-7; TRBD1 matches 7 bases. CDR1 is SGHTA, CDR2 FQGNSA, per germline. The CDR3 contains 13 residues. V lost 1 base, J lost 7 bases, and 4 bases stayed unmatched. CDR3 nucleotides: TGTGCCAGCAGCTTAGGGGCAGGGGGTGAGCAGTACTTC. It specifies CASSLGAGGEQYF.

This clonotype came up a few times. The chain links TRBV19 to TRBJ2-2, with unresolved D. The CDR3 is made up of 12 amino acids. Germline lookup yields CDR1 LNHDA and CDR2 SQIVND (reference sequence). The V gene lost 3 bases and the J gene lost 6 bases, with 5 bases spanning the gap. The CDR3 spells CASSMGAGELFF. Here the CDR3 DNA reads TGTGCCAGTAGTATGGGTGCCGGGGAGCTGTTTTTT.

This clonotype has just a few counts. The V gene is TRBV6-5, the J gene TRBJ2-2; 8 positions agree with TRBD2. Looked up from germline, CDR1 is MNHEY and CDR2 is SVGAGI. CDR3 size: 17 residues. With V trimmed by 0 bases and J by 7 bases, 10 bases remained unmatched. CDR3 nucleotides: TGTGCCAGCAGTTACTCGTCTAGCGGCGGGGGGCACGGGGAGCTGTTTTTT. Amino acids: CASSYSSSGGGHGELFF.

This clonotype was seen at least ten times. The chain couples TRBV12-3 or TRBV12-4 to TRBJ2-5; 12 bases map to TRBD2. V shed 4 bases, J shed 3 bases, and the junction held 12 bases outside the gene matches. This CDR3 has 18 amino acids. The CDR3 DNA reads TGTGCCAGCAGTTCCCTATTCAGACTAGCGGGAGAAAAAGAGACCCAGTACTTC. It specifies CASSSLFRLAGEKETQYF.

Many counts were recorded for this clonotype. One end of the junction is discordant with germline, which a read error may explain. The rearrangement joins TRBV7-9 to TRBJ2-5; D is unclear. CDR1 is SEHNR and CDR2 is FQNEAQ in the germline V gene (reference sequence). The CDR3 has 11 residues. The chain's CDR3 is CASSLDETQYF. The CDR3 nucleotides read TGTGCCAGCAGTTTAGATGAGACCCAGTACTTC.

This clonotype came up many times. V gene TRBV7-8 combines with J gene TRBJ2-7, with D possibly matching TRBD2 (6 bases). CDR1 is SGHVS, CDR2 FQNEAQ, per germline. V lost 4 bases and J 3 bases, leaving 19 bases between the germline ends. This CDR3 is 16 amino acids long. CDR3 nucleotide sequence: TGTGCCAGCAGCTCACTCGACCGGGAGAATTACTACGAGCAGTACTTC. It specifies CASSSLDRENYYEQYF.

The chain couples TRBV10-3 to TRBJ1-2, with 7 bases aligning to TRBD1. The CDR3 runs 15 residues. Germline CDR1 and CDR2: ENHRY and SYGVKD. Trimming cost V 0 bases and J 7 bases; bases outside gene matches: 8. Here the CDR3 reads CAISESKDRMSGYTF. CDR3 coding DNA: TGTGCCATCAGTGAGTCGAAGGACAGGATGAGTGGCTACACCTTC.

The chain recombines TRBV15 with TRBJ1-5, with D unresolved. CDR3 length equals 16 residues. The V and J ends lost 1 base and 4 bases respectively, with 14 bases between them. Germline assignment: CDR1 LNHNV and CDR2 YYDKDF (reference sequence). The CDR3 here is CATSRAAAEGNQPQHF. As DNA, the CDR3 is TGTGCCACCAGCAGAGCAGCAGCGGAAGGGAATCAGCCCCAGCATTTT.

This clonotype was detected many times. The rearrangement uses TRBV6-5 and TRBJ1-4, with a weak D call TRBD1 (6 bases). CDR1 and CDR2 from the germline V gene are MNHEY and SVGAGI. The CDR3 is 14 amino acids. V was cut by 0 bases and J by 5 bases, with 7 bases left in between. The CDR3 nucleotides are TGTGCCAGCAGTTACTCTGGGACAAATGAAAAACTGTTTTTT. Its protein product is CASSYSGTNEKLFF.

This clonotype appeared many times. The chain combines TRBV2 with TRBJ2-5, with a tentative D call TRBD1 (6 bases). The germline gives CDR1 SNHLY, CDR2 FYNNEI. With 6 bases removed from V and 5 bases from J, the gap between germline ends came to 16 bases. The CDR3 spans 14 residues. The CDR3 spells CASSRDTASETQYF. CDR3 in DNA: TGTGCCAGCAGCCGGGACACCGCTTCGGAGACCCAGTACTTC.

The chain links TRBV7-2 to TRBJ1-1; no reliable D call. This CDR3 is 15 amino acids long. Trimming took off 0 bases at V and 7 bases at J, with 15 bases between the two ends. Germline V gives CDR1 SGHTA, CDR2 FQGNSA. The CDR3 DNA reads as TGTGCCAGCAGCTTAGCGTTTTGGGGAGGTAGTGAAGCTTTCTTT. Its protein product is CASSLAFWGGSEAFF.

The V call is TRBV4-3, the J call TRBJ1-4; D is unresolved. There are 13 residues in the CDR3. Trimming took 3 bases from V and 10 from J, leaving 12 bases between them. CDR1 LGHNA and CDR2 YSLEER come from the germline V gene. As DNA, the CDR3 is TGCGCCAGCAGCCATGATACCCAGCGAAAACTGTTTTTT. It codes for CASSHDTQRKLFF.

This clonotype was counted at least ten times. V is TRBV2 and J is TRBJ2-2; no firm D call. CDR1 is SNHLY, CDR2 FYNNEI, per germline. The CDR3 is made up of 15 amino acids. Trimming shortened V by 5 bases and J by 0 bases, and 10 bases separated the two germline ends. This CDR3 reads CASSLGRTNTGELFF. For the CDR3, the DNA is TGTGCCAGCAGTTTGGGCAGAACGAACACCGGGGAGCTGTTTTTT.

Turning to this clonotype: This could be a read error, since a much larger clone is one nucleotide away. It is likely a read error, because the conserved phenylalanine at the end of the CDR3 is missing. V usage is TRBV6-2 or TRBV6-3 and J usage is TRBJ2-5; D is unresolved. Germline lookup yields CDR1 MNHEY and CDR2 SVGEGT. V was pared by 7 bases and J by 2 bases, with 14 bases between. The CDR3 extends over 14 amino acids. This chain's CDR3 is CASTPMGRQETQYL. DNA for the CDR3: TGTGCCAGCACCCCGATGGGCAGACAAGAGACCCAGTACCTC.

This clonotype was observed at least ten times. The chain couples TRBV6-1 to TRBJ1-1, with D perhaps TRBD1 (6 bases). Germline V gene lookup returns CDR1 MNHNS and CDR2 SASEGT. Trimming removed 4 bases at V and 5 bases at J, with 29 bases between. CDR3 length: 19 residues. Written as DNA, the CDR3 is TGTGCCAGCAGTGCACCCTCCGGTGGGACATCGGTCTCGACGACTGAAGCTTTCTTT. Translated: CASSAPSGGTSVSTTEAFF.

This clonotype appeared many times. The rearrangement links TRBV3-1 to TRBJ2-5; D is undetermined. The germline gives CDR1 LGHDT, CDR2 YNNKEL (reference sequence). This CDR3 has 14 amino acids. Trimming took 4 bases from V and 4 from J, leaving 13 bases between them. This CDR3 reads CASSRQNTVETQYF. CDR3 sequence (DNA): TGTGCCAGCAGCCGCCAGAACACGGTAGAGACCCAGTACTTC.

This clonotype was seen at least ten times. The chain is built from TRBV30 and TRBJ2-1; D is undetermined. Looked up from germline, CDR1 is GTSNPN and CDR2 is SVGIG (reference sequence). The CDR3 totals 10 residues. Trimming removed 0 bases from V and 12 bases from J, with 6 bases in between. This CDR3 is CAWSVLGQFF. The CDR3 DNA reads TGTGCCTGGAGTGTATTGGGGCAGTTCTTC. Variable domain in full (rest from reference TRBV30 and TRBJ2-1): SQTIHQWPATLVQPVGSPLSLECTVEGTSNPNLYWYRQAAGRGLQLLFYSVGIGQISSEVPQNLSASRPQDRQFILSSKKLLLSDSGFYLCAWSVLGQFFGPGTRLTVL.

The rearrangement links TRBV20-1 to TRBJ1-2; D is possibly TRBD1 (5 bases). The CDR3 sequence is 12 residues long. V lost 1 base to trimming and J lost 4 bases, with 7 bases between them. Germline-derived CDR1 and CDR2 are DFQATT and SNEGSKA (reference sequence). CDR3 nucleotides: TGCAGTGCTAGAGGAGGGGTCTATGGCTACACCTTC. Translated: CSARGGVYGYTF.

This clonotype was seen many times. The genes are TRBV7-2 and TRBJ2-5; D is unclear. In germline, CDR1 is SGHTA, CDR2 FQGNSA. The CDR3 extends over 13 amino acids. The V and J ends lost 5 bases and 5 bases respectively, with 12 bases between them. The CDR3 reads CASSRAVRETQYF. The CDR3 DNA follows: TGTGCCAGCAGCCGGGCAGTGCGGGAGACCCAGTACTTC.

Ten or more counts support this clonotype. The chain combines TRBV6-1 with TRBJ2-4; possibly TRBD1 or TRBD2 for D (5 bases each). Germline V CDR1 and CDR2: MNHNS, SASEGT. The CDR3 has 13 amino acids. V was pared by 6 bases and J by 9 bases, with 15 bases between. CDR3 in amino acids: CASRTYEGSIQYF. In DNA, the CDR3 is TGTGCCAGCAGGACCTACGAGGGGAGCATTCAGTACTTC.

This clonotype was counted many times. CDR3 amino acids: CASSLKGGTSEQYF. The CDR3 DNA follows: TGTGCCAGCAGCCTAAAGGGGGGCACTTCCGAGCAGTACTTC. The rearrangement uses TRBV7-6 and TRBJ2-7; D may be TRBD1 or TRBD2 (6 bases each). The ends were cut back, 5 bases at V and 6 bases at J, with 17 bases in the middle. This CDR3 has 14 residues. Germline CDR1 is SGHVS and CDR2 is FNYEAQ.

The chain links TRBV11-2 to TRBJ2-5, with D perhaps TRBD1 or TRBD2 (6 bases each). Trimming cost V 5 bases and J 5 bases, with 18 bases left between them. Germline assignment: CDR1 SGHAT and CDR2 FQNNGV. The CDR3 length is 15 residues. The chain's CDR3 is CASSPRGLRGETQYF. Here the CDR3 DNA reads TGTGCCAGCAGCCCCCGGGGGCTCCGCGGTGAGACCCAGTACTTC.